This T cell receptor (beta chain) is drawn from a study of cytomegalovirus exposure and HLA in healthy donors. Study results and limitations: TCR beta sequences numbering some 17,000 were associated with HLA alleles at 0.05 false discovery rate in a later analysis. A later analysis found most CMV-associated TCR beta chains apparently HLA-restricted. The productive fraction for most TCR beta V segments was about 87% or about 30% in an earlier analysis.

The CDR3 totals 15 residues. V was cut by 8 bases and J by 1 base, with 17 bases left in between. CDR1 is SNHLY, CDR2 FYNNEI, per germline. With 60 Vbeta and 13 Jbeta primers, the PCR was carried out. Sequencing used immunoSEQ multiplex PCR; TCRdb keeps in-frame clones, though not all of them. Of approximately 240,000 clones listed, roughly 91% are singletons. In the case of this clone: The antigen is not known.

The material sequenced was PBMCs. The sequence was collected from a woman aged 18-29 years in good health and CMV-seronegative. The chain is built from TRBV2 and TRBJ2-5, with a weak D call TRBD2 (5 bases). The CDR3 spells CASQSEGIGQETQYF. The CDR3 bases are TGTGCCAGCCAGTCAGAGGGAATCGGCCAAGAGACCCAGTACTTC.